In this sample, the clone carrying this TCR beta chain turned up many times. What it binds is unknown. Unique molecular identifiers were incorporated during preparation of the TCRbeta library. TCRdb redid the calling of the PCR reads with MiXCR, one entry per CDR3 protein. This sample has hundreds of thousands of distinct CDR3 sequences; approximately 24% occur once, and the top ten carry about 5%. The sample belongs to a study of T-cell reconstitution after alpha-beta-depleted transplantation in children. Study-level results: T-cell counts and diversity were attributed mostly to newly produced T cells one year after transplant. Roughly two months post-transplant, alpha-beta T cells reportedly originated from several hundred graft clones that had expanded.

The CDR3 totals 13 residues. V shed 10 bases and J shed 3 bases, with 16 bases lying between them. This material consisted of PBMCs, mostly from graft donor cells, taken 360 days after TCRalphabeta/CD19-depleted stem cell transplant. This receptor was taken from a female patient aged 2-9 years who had a stem cell transplant for congenital amegakaryocytic thrombocytopenia, so the T cells may come from the graft donor. The chain joins TRBV12-3 or TRBV12-4 to TRBJ2-7; tentatively, D is TRBD1 or TRBD2 (6 bases each). The CDR3 region has the DNA TGTGCCACCCCGGTCGGGGGCATCTACGAGCAGTACTTC. Its translation: CATPVGGIYEQYF.